Sequencing of this TCR beta chain was carried out in a study of PD-1 blockade in classical Hodgkin lymphoma. Clones were read by immunoSEQ multiplex PCR, and TCRdb kept only the in-frame ones, dropping some. The data show around 25,000 clones, 75% to 90% seen once. Regarding time point: cycle 4 day 1 (C4D1), after about 6 weeks of nivolumab. Following autologous stem cell transplantation, relapse occurred in every patient, and exposure to brentuximab vedotin varied. The study purified CD4+ T cells from thawed PBMCs using magnetic negative selection. Germline-derived CDR1 and CDR2 are SGDLS and YYNGEE. The V and J ends lost 5 bases and 0 bases, in that order; junction bases with no gene match: 2. CDR3 length: 15 amino acids.

The chain couples TRBV9 to TRBJ2-2; TRBD2 agrees at 9 bases. Sequenced material: CD4+ T cells from blood, taken before the fourth cycle of nivolumab. The receptor was derived from a human donor with classical Hodgkin lymphoma. The CDR3: CASSPSGTNTGELFF. Written as DNA, the CDR3 is TGTGCCAGCAGTCCTAGCGGGACGAACACCGGGGAGCTGTTTTTT.